This TCR beta chain was recorded in a study of CXCR3-negative and CXCR3-positive naive CD8 T cells. For the study at large: Around 140 million TRB reads were obtained overall (about 1.5 +/- 0.3 million per library). Whole-study results and caveats: Post-cryopreservation CXCR3 expression was partly diminished, and the bulk of assays employed fresh PBMCs. Memory cells diverged, while naive CXCR3-positive and CXCR3-negative cells had similar TRBV-TRBJ usage.

Those CD8+ T cells considered naive were CD45RO-CCR7+CD27+CD95-. Concerning this clonotype itself: Its antigen is unidentified.

Germline V gene lookup returns CDR1 SQVTM and CDR2 ANQGSEA. The CDR3 loop spans 14 amino acids. The study made its TRB cDNA libraries by 5' RACE, adding UMI labels. TCRdb reprocessed the 5' RACE reads and stores each CDR3 protein as one record, lacking DNA. This listing includes about 120,000 distinct CDR3 sequences. This chain uses TRBV29-1 with TRBJ2-2; as DNA is missing, the TRBD1 call by TCRdb cannot be tested. The TCR comes from a human donor in good health. Some clones in this sample may be carry-over from other donors' samples. The sequencing input was naive CXCR3- CD8+ T cells from blood. Subset indicated: CD45RO-CCR7+CD27+CD95- naive CD8+ T cells lacking CXCR3 (TNR3-). This chain's CDR3 is CSVGTQGRTGELFF.